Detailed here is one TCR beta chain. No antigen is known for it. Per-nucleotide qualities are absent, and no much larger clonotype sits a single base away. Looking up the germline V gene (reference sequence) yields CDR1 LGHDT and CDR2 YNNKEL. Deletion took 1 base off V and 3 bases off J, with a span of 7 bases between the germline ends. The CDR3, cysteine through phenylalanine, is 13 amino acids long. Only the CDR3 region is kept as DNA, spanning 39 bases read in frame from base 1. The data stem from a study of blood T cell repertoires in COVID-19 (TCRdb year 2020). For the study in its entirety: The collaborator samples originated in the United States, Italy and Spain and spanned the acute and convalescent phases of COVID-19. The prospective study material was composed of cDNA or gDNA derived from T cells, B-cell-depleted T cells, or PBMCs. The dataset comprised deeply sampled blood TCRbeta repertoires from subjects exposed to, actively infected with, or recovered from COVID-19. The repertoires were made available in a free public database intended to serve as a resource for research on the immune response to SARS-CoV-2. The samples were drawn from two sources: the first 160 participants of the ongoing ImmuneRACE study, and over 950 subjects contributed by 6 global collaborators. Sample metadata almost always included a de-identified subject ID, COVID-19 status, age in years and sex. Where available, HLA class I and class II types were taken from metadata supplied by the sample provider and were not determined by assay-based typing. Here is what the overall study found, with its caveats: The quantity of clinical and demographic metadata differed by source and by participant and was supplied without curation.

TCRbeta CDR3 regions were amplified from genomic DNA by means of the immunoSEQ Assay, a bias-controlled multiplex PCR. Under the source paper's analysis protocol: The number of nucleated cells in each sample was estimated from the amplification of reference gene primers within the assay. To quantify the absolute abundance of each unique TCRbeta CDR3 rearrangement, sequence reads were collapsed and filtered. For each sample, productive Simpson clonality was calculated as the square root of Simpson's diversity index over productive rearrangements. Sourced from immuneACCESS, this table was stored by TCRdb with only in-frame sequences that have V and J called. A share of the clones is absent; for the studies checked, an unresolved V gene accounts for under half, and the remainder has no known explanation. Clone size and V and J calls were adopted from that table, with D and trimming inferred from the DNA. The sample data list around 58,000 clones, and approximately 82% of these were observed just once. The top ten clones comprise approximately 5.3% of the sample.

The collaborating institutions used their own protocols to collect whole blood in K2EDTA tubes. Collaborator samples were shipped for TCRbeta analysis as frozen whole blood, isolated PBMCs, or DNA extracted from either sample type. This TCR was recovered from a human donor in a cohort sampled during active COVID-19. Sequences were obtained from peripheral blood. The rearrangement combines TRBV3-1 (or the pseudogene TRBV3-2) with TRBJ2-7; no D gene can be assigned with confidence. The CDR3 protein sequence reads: CASSQGSGYEQYF. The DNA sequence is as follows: TGTGCCAGCAGCCAAGGTTCGGGCTACGAGCAGTACTTC.